This T cell receptor (beta chain) came from a study of blood T cell repertoires in COVID-19. About the study: From the United States, Italy and Spain came samples of acute and convalescent COVID-19.

The germline V gene encodes CDR1 MGHRA and CDR2 YSYEKL. This CDR3 has 15 amino acids. The ends lost 4 bases at V and 2 bases at J; junction bases unmatched: 5. The protocol was immunoSEQ multiplex PCR, while the TCRdb copy is restricted to in-frame clones and leaves out a portion. The sample has about 100,000 clones; 75% to 90% are singletons. The receptor comes from a man older than 75 with active or convalescent COVID-19. Sequencing input: peripheral blood. The chain joins TRBV4-1 to TRBJ1-3; 7 nucleotides match TRBD1. CDR3 sequence: CASSRQTGTGNTIYF. The CDR3 nucleotides are TGCGCCAGCAGCCGCCAGACAGGGACTGGAAACACCATATATTTT.